This TCR beta chain came from a study of T and B cells in COVID-19 patients. BIOMED2 TRB-A/B primer pools were used in multiplex TRB PCR. TCRdb called the multiplex PCR reads again in MiXCR, with one record for every CDR3 protein. The table records some 2,100 distinct CDR3 sequences, 27% of them present only once. The CDR3 totals 15 residues. V lost 4 bases and J lost 5, with 15 bases in between. Germline-derived CDR1 and CDR2 are MNHEY and SVGEGT. Regarding the study as a whole: Clonality of TRB repertoires was high in active COVID-19; recovery brought above-healthy diversity and richness. In COVID-19 patients, T cell receptor beta variable and joining gene use was reportedly strongly skewed.

A remark on this clonotype: Antigen unknown.

Each TRB amplification used roughly 250-550 ng of genomic DNA from blood. The sequenced material came from blood. This TCR derives from a human donor with active COVID-19. The chain carries TRBV6-2 or TRBV6-3 and TRBJ1-5, with a possible D match to TRBD1 (5 bases). CDR3 sequence (DNA): TGTGCCAGCAGTTCTAAACTCCAGGGCTATCAGCCCCAGCATTTT. Protein sequence: CASSSKLQGYQPQHF.